A single sample gave rise to the 5 T cell receptor beta chains below, sequenced in a study of T-cell memory formation after mild COVID-19. TCRdb independently ran MiXCR on the 5' RACE reads; one entry per CDR3 protein. Among 60,000 to 65,000 distinct CDR3 sequences listed, roughly 10% were seen once. The specimen was PBMCs or a T cell subset sorted from them (not recorded which). The receptors come from a man aged 18 to 30 who had mild COVID-19 (a few samples of this study predate the infection). Cell type and time point are not known.

This clonotype was counted only a few times. The chain links TRBV6-4 to TRBJ2-7; D is unresolved. V was pared by 7 bases and J by 6 bases, with 7 bases between. The CDR3 has 10 residues. Per the germline V gene, CDR1 is MRHNA and CDR2 is SNTAGT. The CDR3 bases are TGTGCCAGCACCCCTCTCGAGCAGTACGTC. It is translated as CASTPLEQYV.

The V gene is TRBV12-3 or TRBV12-4, the J gene TRBJ2-5; D is ambiguous. This CDR3 region has 12 residues. V lost 8 bases, J lost 3 bases, and 10 bases lay in between. CDR3 sequence (DNA): TGTGCCAGCGGGATATCGGAAGAGACCCAGTACTTC. Translation: CASGISEETQYF.

The chain links TRBV7-3 to TRBJ1-1, with 7 bases that match TRBD1. The ends lost 5 bases at V and 4 bases at J; junction bases unmatched: 4. This CDR3 comprises 13 residues. CDR1 is SGHTA and CDR2 is FQGTGA in the germline V gene. This chain's CDR3 is CASSRWDSTEAFF. In DNA, the CDR3 is TGTGCCAGCAGCCGTTGGGACAGCACTGAAGCTTTCTTT.

This clonotype was observed at least ten times. This chain connects TRBV5-1 to TRBJ1-1, with D hard to call. The CDR3 sequence is 17 residues long. V was shortened by 4 bases and J by 0 bases, with 19 bases between the two germline ends. The germline CDR1 and CDR2 sequences are SGHRS and YFSETQ. CDR3 amino acids: CASSPGRHSAMNTEAFF. CDR3 nucleotide sequence: TGCGCCAGCAGCCCCGGCCGACATTCGGCCATGAACACTGAAGCTTTCTTT.

The V gene is TRBV18, the J gene TRBJ2-1, with 13 nucleotides matching TRBD2. The CDR3 runs 18 residues. Germline V gene lookup returns CDR1 KGHSH and CDR2 LQKENI. After removal of 3 bases from V and 1 base from J, the junction contained 6 bases not matched to a gene. CDR3 DNA sequence: TGTGCCAGCTCACCTAGGACTAGCGGGGGACCTTCCTACAATGAGCAGTTCTTC. This encodes CASSPRTSGGPSYNEQFF.